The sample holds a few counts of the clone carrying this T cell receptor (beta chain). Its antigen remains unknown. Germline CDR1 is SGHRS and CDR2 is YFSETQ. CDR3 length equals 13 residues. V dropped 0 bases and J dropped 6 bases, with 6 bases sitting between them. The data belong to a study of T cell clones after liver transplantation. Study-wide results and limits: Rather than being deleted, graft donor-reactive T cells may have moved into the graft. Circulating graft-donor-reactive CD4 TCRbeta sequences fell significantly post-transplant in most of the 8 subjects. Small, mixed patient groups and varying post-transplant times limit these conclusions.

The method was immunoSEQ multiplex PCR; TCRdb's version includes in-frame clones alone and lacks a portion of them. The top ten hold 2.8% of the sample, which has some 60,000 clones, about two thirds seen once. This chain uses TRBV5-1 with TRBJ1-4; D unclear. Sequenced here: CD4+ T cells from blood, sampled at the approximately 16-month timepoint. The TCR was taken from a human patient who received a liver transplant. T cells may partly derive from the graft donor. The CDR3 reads CASSLVADEKLFF. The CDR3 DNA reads TGCGCCAGCAGCTTGGTTGCAGATGAAAAACTGTTTTTT.